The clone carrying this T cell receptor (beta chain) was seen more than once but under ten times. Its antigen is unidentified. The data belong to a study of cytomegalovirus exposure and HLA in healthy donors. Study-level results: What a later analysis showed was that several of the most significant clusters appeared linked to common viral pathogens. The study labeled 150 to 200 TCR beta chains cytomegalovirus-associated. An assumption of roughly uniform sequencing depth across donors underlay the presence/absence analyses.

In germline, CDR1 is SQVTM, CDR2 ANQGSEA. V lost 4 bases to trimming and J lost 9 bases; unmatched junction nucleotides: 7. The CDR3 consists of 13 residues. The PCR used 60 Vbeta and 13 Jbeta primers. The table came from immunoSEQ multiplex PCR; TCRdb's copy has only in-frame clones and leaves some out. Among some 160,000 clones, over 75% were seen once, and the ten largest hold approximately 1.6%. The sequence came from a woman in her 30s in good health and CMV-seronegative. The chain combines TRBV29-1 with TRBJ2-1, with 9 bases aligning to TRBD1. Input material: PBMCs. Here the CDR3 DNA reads TGCAGCGTTGTGGGGACAGGGAGTAGTGAGCAGTTCTTC. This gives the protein CSVVGTGSSEQFF.